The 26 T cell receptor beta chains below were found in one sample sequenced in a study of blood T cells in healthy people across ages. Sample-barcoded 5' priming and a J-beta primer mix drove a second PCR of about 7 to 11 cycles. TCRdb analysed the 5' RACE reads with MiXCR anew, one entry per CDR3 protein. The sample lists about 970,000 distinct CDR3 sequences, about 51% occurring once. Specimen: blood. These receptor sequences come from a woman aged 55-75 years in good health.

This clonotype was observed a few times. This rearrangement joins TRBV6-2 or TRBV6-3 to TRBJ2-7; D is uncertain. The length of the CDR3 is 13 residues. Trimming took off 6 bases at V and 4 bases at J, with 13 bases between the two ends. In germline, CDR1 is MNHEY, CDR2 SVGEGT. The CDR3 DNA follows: TGTGCCAGCAGGGGCGTTGGTGGGTACGAGCAGTACTTC. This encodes CASRGVGGYEQYF.

CDR3 nucleotide sequence: TGCGCCAGCAGCGTCGATACAGGGTTCAACGAGCAGTTCTTC. Its protein is CASSVDTGFNEQFF. The rearrangement links TRBV5-1 to TRBJ2-1, with D maybe TRBD1 (6 bases). Trimming shortened V by 4 bases and J by 10 bases, and 18 bases separated the two germline ends. In germline, CDR1 is SGHRS, CDR2 YFSETQ. The CDR3 runs to 14 residues.

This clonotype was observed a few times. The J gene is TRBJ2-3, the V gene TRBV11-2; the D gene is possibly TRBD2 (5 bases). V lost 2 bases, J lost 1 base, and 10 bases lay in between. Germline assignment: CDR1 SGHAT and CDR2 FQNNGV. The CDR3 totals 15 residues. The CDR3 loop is CASSLLRAGTDTQYF. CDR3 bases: TGTGCCAGCAGCTTACTACGAGCGGGCACAGATACGCAGTATTTT.

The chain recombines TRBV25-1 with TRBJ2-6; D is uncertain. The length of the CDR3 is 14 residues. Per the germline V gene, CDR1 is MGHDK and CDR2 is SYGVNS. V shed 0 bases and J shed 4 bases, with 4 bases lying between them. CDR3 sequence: CASSEYQGANVLTF. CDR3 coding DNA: TGTGCCAGCAGTGAATACCAGGGGGCCAACGTCCTGACTTTC.

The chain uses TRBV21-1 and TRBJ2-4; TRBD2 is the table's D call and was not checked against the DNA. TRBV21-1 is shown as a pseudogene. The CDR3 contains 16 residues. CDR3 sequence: CASNPPEGRARGEQYF. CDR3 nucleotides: TGTGCCAGCAACCCCCCGGAAGGACGAGCACGTGGGGAGCAGTACTTC.

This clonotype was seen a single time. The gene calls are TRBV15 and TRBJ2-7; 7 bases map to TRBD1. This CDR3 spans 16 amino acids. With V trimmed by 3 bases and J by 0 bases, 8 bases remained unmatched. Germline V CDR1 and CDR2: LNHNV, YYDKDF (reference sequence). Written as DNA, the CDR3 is TGTGCCACCAGCAGGGGTACCACAGGGGCCTCCTACGAGCAGTACTTC. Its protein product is CATSRGTTGASYEQYF.

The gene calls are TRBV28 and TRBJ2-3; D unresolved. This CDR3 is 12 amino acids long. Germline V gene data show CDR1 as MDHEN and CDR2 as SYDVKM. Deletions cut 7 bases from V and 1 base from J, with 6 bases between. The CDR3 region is CASMSGTDTQYF. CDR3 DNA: TGTGCCAGCATGAGTGGCACAGATACGCAGTATTTT.

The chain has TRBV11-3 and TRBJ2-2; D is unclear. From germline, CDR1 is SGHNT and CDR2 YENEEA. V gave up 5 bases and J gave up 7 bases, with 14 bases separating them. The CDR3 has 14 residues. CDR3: CASSPPYTGGELFF. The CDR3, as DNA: TGTGCCAGCAGCCCTCCGTATACGGGCGGGGAGCTGTTTTTT.

CDR3 nucleotide sequence: TGTGCCAGCAGTGAAGCGGGGCAGTCAGATACGCAGTATTTT. Translating it yields CASSEAGQSDTQYF. V and J are TRBV6-1 and TRBJ2-3, with a weak D call TRBD1 (5 bases). The CDR3 length is 14 residues. Germline assignment: CDR1 MNHNS and CDR2 SASEGT. Trimming removed 0 bases from V and 4 bases from J, with 8 bases in between.

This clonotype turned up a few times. The CDR3 coding sequence is TGCAGTGCGAAAAGGACAGGGGGGATCTACGAGCAGTACTTC. Translation gives CSAKRTGGIYEQYF. V gene TRBV20-1 combines with J gene TRBJ2-7; 10 bases align to TRBD1. J gave up 3 bases and V 6 bases, and 8 bases lay outside the gene matches. CDR3 length equals 14 residues. CDR1 is DFQATT and CDR2 is SNEGSKA in the germline V gene (reference sequence).

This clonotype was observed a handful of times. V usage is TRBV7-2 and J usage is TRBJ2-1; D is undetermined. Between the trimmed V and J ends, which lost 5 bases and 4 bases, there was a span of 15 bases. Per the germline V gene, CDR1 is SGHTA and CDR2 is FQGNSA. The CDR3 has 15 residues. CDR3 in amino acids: CASSPLGGVYNEQFF. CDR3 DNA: TGTGCCAGCAGCCCCCTGGGTGGGGTGTACAATGAGCAGTTCTTC.

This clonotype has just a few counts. CDR3 coding DNA: TGCAGCGTTGGGGGACTAGCGGGGGTTACCGGAAACGAGCAGTACTTC. Its translation is CSVGGLAGVTGNEQYF. The rearrangement links TRBV29-1 to TRBJ2-7; 14 bases fit TRBD2. The junction had 10 bases not matched to a gene; V was cut back by 4 bases and J by 5 bases. The germline V gene has CDR1 SQVTM and CDR2 ANQGSEA. The CDR3 totals 16 residues.

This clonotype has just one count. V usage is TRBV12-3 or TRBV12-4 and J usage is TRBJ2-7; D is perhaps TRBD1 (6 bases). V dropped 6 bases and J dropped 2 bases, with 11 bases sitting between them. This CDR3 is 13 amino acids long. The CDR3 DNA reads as TGTGCCAGCAGAAAACAGGGCGCCTACGAGCAGTACTTC. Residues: CASRKQGAYEQYF.

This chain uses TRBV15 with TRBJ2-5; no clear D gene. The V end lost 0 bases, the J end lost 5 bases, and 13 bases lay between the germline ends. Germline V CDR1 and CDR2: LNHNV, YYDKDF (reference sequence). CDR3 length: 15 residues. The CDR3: CATSRDLGPGETQYF. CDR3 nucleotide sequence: TGTGCCACCAGCAGAGATCTTGGACCCGGGGAGACCCAGTACTTC.

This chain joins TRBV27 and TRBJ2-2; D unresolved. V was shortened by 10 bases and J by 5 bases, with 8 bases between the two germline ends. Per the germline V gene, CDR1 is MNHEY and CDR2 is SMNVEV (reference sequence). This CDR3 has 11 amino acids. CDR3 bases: TGTGCCACCTACAGTACCGGGGAGCTGTTTTTT. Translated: CATYSTGELFF.

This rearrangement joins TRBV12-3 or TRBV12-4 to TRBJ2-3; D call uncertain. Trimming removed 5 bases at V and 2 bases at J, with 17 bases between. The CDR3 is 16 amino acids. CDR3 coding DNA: TGTGCCAGCAGTGGGCCGGCGATGGTTATCACAGATACGCAGTATTTT. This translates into CASSGPAMVITDTQYF.

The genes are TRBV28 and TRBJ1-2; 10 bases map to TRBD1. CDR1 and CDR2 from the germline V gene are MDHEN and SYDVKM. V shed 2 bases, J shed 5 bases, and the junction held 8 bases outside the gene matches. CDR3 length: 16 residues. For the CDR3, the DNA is TGTGCCAGCAGTTTAACGGGACAGGGGAGGAGGTATGGCTACACCTTC. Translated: CASSLTGQGRRYGYTF.

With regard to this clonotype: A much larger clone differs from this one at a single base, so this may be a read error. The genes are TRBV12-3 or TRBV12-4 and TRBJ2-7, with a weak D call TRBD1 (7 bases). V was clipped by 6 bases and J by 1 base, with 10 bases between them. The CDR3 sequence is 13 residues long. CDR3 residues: CASRGGQSYEQYF. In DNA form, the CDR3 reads TGTGCCAGCAGGGGGGGACAGTCCTACGAGCAGTACTTC.

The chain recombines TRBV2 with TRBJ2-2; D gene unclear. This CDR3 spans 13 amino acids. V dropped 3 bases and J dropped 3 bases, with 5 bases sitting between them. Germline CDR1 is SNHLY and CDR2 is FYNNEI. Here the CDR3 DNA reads TGTGCCAGCAGTGAGTCGGACACCGGGGAGCTGTTTTTT. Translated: CASSESDTGELFF.

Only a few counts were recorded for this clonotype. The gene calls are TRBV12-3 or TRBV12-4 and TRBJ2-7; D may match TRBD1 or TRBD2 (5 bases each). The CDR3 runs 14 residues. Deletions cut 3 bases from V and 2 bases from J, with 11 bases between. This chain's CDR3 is CASSLGDPTYEQYF. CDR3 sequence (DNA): TGTGCCAGCAGTTTGGGGGACCCCACCTACGAGCAGTACTTC.

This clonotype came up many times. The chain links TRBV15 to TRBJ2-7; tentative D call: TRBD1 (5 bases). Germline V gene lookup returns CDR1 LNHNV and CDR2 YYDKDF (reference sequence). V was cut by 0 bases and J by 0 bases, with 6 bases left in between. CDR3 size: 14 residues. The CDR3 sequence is CATSRDRASYEQYF. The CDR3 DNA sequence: TGTGCCACCAGCAGAGACAGGGCCTCCTACGAGCAGTACTTC.

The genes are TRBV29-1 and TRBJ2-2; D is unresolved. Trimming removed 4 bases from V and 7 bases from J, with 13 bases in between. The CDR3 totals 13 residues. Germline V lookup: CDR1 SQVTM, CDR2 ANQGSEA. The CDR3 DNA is TGCAGCGTTGTTGTAATTCTTGGCGGGGAGCTGTTTTTT. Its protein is CSVVVILGGELFF.

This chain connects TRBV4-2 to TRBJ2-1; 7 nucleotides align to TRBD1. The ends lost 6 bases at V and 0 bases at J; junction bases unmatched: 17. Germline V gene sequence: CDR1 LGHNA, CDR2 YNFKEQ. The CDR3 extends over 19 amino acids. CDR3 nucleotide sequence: TGTGCCAGCAGTTTTCCGGGACAGACCCTCCCCGGCTCCTACAATGAGCAGTTCTTC. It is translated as CASSFPGQTLPGSYNEQFF.

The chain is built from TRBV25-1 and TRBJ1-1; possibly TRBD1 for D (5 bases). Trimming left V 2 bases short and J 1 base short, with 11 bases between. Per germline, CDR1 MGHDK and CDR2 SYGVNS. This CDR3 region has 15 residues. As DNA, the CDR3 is TGTGCCAGCAGTGAACGTTGGGGGGAGAACACTGAAGCTTTCTTT. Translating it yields CASSERWGENTEAFF.

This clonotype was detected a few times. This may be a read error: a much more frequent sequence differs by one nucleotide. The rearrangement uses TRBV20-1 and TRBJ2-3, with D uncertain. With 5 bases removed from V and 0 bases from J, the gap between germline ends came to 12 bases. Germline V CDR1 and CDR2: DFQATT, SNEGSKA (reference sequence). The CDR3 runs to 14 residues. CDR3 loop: CSASRRSSTDTQYF. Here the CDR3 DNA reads TGCAGTGCTTCGAGACGCTCTAGCACAGATACGCAGTATTTT.

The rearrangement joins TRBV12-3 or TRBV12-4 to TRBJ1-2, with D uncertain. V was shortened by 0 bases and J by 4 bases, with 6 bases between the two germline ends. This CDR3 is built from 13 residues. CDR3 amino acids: CASSLAYFYGYTF. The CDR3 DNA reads TGTGCCAGCAGTTTAGCCTATTTCTATGGCTACACCTTC.